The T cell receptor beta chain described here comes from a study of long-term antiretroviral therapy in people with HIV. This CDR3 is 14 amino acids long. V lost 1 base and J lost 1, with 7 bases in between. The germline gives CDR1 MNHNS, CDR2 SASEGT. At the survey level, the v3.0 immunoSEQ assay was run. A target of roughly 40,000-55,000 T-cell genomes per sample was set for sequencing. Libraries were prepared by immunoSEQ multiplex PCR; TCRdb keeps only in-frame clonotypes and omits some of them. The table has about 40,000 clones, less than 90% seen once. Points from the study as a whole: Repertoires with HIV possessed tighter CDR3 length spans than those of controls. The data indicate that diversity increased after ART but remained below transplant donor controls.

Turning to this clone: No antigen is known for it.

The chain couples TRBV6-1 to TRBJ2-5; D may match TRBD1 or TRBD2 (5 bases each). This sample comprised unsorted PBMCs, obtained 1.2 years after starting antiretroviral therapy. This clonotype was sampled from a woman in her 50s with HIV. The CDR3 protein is CASSEGGTQETQYF. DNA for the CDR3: TGTGCCAGCAGTGAAGGGGGGACCCAAGAGACCCAGTACTTC.